The rows below give T cell receptor beta chains drawn from one sample of a study of T cell changes during pregnancy in multiple sclerosis. Libraries were prepared by immunoSEQ multiplex PCR; TCRdb keeps only in-frame clonotypes and omits some of them. Among 12,000 or so clones listed, approximately 86% were seen once. Source: CD8+ T cells from peripheral blood mononuclear cells, taken in the second trimester of pregnancy. These receptors originate from a female donor in good health, enrolled as a control in a pregnancy study. CDR3s include the opening cysteine and the closing phenylalanine or tryptophan. D genes are given only for firm matches. Clone size is shown for a subset of rows, as once, few, many or a class of expanded clone.

V,D,J,size,CDR3,DNA
TRBV6-4,TRBD1,TRBJ2-1,NA,CASSRGTGAFYNEQFF,TGTGCCAGCAGTCGTGGGACAGGGGCTTTCTACAATGAGCAGTTCTTC
TRBV27,TRBD1,TRBJ1-2,NA,CASKGTGGSFYGYTF,TGTGCCAGCAAAGGGACAGGGGGCTCCTTCTATGGCTACACCTTC
TRBV7-7,TRBD1,TRBJ2-5,few,CASSLTGGSETQYF,TGTGCCAGCAGCTTAACAGGGGGAAGTGAGACCCAGTACTTC
TRBV5-6,NA,TRBJ2-7,NA,CASSRRGTYEQYF,TGTGCCAGCAGCCGCAGGGGAACCTACGAGCAGTACTTC
TRBV6-5,TRBD1,TRBJ1-1,NA,CASNQGQANTEAFF,TGTGCCAGCAACCAGGGACAGGCGAACACTGAAGCTTTCTTT
TRBV9,TRBD2,TRBJ2-1,NA,CASSLREGEQFF,TGTGCCAGCAGCCTTAGGGAGGGGGAGCAGTTCTTC
TRBV5-4,NA,TRBJ1-1,NA,CASSLDGHMNTEAFF,TGTGCCAGCAGCTTGGACGGACACATGAACACTGAAGCTTTCTTT
TRBV5-4,NA,TRBJ1-2,NA,CASSLRRAPGRDGYTF,TGTGCCAGCAGCCTCCGCCGGGCCCCAGGGAGGGATGGCTACACCTTC
TRBV4-1,TRBD1,TRBJ1-1,once,CASSQGTGTENTEAFF,TGCGCCAGCAGCCAGGGGACAGGGACGGAGAACACTGAAGCTTTCTTT
TRBV27,NA,TRBJ2-7,NA,CASSLGTFVYEQYF,TGTGCCAGCAGTTTGGGCACCTTCGTCTACGAGCAGTACTTC
TRBV19,NA,TRBJ1-2,NA,CASSIDFGYGYTF,TGTGCCAGTAGTATAGATTTCGGCTATGGCTACACCTTC
TRBV29-1,TRBD1,TRBJ2-7,NA,CSVEDRAYEQYF,TGCAGCGTAGAGGACAGGGCCTACGAGCAGTACTTC
TRBV28,TRBD1,TRBJ2-5,NA,CASKLQGAKETQYF,TGTGCCAGCAAATTACAGGGGGCGAAGGAGACCCAGTACTTC
TRBV27,NA,TRBJ2-1,NA,CASSWAPPNEQFF,TGTGCCAGCAGTTGGGCTCCTCCCAATGAGCAGTTCTTC
TRBV2,NA,TRBJ2-7,NA,CASSGRDSEGEQYF,TGTGCCAGCAGTGGCCGGGACTCGGAGGGTGAGCAGTACTTC
TRBV9,NA,TRBJ2-5,NA,CASRGGGETQYF,TGTGCCAGCAGAGGGGGGGGTGAGACCCAGTACTTC
TRBV14,NA,TRBJ2-1,NA,CASSQVLGSSYNEQFF,TGTGCCAGCAGCCAAGTACTAGGGAGCTCCTACAATGAGCAGTTCTTC
TRBV9,TRBD1,TRBJ2-3,NA,CASSARTGGKSDTQYF,TGTGCCAGCAGCGCCAGGACAGGGGGCAAATCAGATACGCAGTATTTT